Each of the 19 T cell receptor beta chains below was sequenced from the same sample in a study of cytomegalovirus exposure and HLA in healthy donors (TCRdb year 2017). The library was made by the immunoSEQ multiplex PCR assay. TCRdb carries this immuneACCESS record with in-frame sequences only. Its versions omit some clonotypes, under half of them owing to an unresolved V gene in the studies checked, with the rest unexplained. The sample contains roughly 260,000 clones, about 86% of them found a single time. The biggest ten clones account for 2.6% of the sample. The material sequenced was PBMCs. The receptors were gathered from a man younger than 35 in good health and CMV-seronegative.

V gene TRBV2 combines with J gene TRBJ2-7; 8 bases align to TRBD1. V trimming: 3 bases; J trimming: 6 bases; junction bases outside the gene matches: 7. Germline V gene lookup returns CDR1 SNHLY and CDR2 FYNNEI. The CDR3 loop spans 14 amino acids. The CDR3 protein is CASSDRTGRSEQYF. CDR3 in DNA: TGTGCCAGCAGTGATAGGACAGGGCGTTCCGAGCAGTACTTC. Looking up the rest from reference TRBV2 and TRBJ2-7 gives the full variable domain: EPEVTQTPSHQVTQMGQEVILRCVPISNHLYFYWYRQILGQKVEFLVSFYNNEISEKSEIFDDQFSVERPDGSNFTLKIRSTKLEDSAMYFCASSDRTGRSEQYFGPGTRLTVT.

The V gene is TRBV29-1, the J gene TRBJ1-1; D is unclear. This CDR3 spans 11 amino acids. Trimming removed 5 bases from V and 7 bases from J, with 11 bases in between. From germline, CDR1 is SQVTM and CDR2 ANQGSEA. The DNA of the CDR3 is TGCAGCGTTAAAGGTTCTCGTGAAGCTTTCTTT. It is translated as CSVKGSREAFF.

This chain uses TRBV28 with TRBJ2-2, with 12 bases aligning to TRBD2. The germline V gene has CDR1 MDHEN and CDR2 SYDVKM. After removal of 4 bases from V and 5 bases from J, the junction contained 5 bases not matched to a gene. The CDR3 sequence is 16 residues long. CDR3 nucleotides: TGTGCCAGCAGTTCCCCTAGCGGGAGGGGTACCGGGGAGCTGTTTTTT. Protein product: CASSSPSGRGTGELFF.

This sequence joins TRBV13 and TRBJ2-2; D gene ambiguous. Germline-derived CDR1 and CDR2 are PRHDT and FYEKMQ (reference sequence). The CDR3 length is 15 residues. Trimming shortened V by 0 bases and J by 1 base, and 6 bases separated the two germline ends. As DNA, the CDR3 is TGTGCCAGCAGCTTAGGGAGGCGGAACACCGGGGAGCTGTTTTTT. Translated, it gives CASSLGRRNTGELFF.

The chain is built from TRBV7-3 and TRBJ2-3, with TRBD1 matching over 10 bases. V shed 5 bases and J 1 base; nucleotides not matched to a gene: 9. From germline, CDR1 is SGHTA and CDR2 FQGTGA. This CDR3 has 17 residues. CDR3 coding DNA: TGTGCCAGCAGCCCGGGGACAGGGGCCTCTGGCACAGATACGCAGTATTTT. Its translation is CASSPGTGASGTDTQYF.

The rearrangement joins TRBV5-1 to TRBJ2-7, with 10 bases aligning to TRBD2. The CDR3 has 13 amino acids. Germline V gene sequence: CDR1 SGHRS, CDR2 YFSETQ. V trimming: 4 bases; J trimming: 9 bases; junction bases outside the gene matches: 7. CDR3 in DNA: TGCGCCAGCAGCGGTACTAGCGGGGCTTTGCAGTACTTC. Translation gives CASSGTSGALQYF.

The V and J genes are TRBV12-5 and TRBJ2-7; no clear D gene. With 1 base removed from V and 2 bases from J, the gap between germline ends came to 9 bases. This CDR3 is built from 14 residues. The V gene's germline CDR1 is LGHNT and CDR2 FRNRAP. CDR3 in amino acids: CASGLGRSPYEQYF. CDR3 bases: TGTGCTAGTGGTTTGGGGCGGTCACCCTACGAGCAGTACTTC. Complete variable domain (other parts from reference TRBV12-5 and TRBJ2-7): DARVTQTPRHKVTEMGQEVTMRCQPILGHNTVFWYRQTMMQGLELLAYFRNRAPLDDSGMPKDRFSAEMPDATLATLKIQPSEPRDSAVYFCASGLGRSPYEQYFGPGTRLTVT.

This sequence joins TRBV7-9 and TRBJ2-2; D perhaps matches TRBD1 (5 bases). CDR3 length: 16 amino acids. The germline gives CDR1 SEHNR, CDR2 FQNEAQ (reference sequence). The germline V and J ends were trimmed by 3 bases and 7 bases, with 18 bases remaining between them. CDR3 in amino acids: CASSFGPFPRGGELFF. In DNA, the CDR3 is TGTGCCAGCAGCTTCGGTCCCTTCCCTAGGGGCGGGGAGCTGTTTTTT.

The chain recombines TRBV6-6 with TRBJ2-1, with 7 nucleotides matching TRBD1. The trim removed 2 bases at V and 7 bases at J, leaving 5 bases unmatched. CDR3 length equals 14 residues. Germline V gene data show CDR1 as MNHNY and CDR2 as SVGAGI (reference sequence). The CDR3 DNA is TGTGCCAGCAGTTACGACAGGGTTGAGAATGAGCAGTTCTTC. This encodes CASSYDRVENEQFF.

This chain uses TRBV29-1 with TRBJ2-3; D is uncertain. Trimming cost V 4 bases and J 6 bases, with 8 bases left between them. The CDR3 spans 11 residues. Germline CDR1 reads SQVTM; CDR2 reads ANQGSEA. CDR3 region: CSVVLSDTQYF. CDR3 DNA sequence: TGCAGCGTTGTTTTGAGCGATACGCAGTATTTT.

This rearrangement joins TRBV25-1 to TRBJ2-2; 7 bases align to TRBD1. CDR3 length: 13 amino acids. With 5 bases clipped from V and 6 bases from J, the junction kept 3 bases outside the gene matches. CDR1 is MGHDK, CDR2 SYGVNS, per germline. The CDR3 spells CASSRTGAGELFF. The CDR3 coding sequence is TGTGCCAGCAGTCGCACAGGGGCCGGGGAGCTGTTTTTT.

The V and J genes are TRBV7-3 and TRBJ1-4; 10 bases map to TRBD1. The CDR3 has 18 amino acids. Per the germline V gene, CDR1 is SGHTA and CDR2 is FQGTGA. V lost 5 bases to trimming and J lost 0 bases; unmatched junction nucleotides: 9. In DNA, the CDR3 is TGTGCCAGCAGCCATACCGACAGGGGGCCCGCAACTAATGAAAAACTGTTTTTT. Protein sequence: CASSHTDRGPATNEKLFF.

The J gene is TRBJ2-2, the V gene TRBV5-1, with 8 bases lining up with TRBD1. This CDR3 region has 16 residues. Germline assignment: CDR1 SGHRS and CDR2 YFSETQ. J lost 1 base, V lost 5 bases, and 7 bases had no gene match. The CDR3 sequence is CASSPQGQGNTGELFF. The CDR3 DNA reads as TGCGCCAGCAGTCCGCAAGGACAGGGGAACACCGGGGAGCTGTTTTTT. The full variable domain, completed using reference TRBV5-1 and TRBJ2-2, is KAGVTQTPRYLIKTRGQQVTLSCSPISGHRSVSWYQQTPGQGLQFLFEYFSETQRNKGNFPGRFSGRQFSNSRSEMNVSTLELGDSALYLCASSPQGQGNTGELFFGEGSRLTVL.

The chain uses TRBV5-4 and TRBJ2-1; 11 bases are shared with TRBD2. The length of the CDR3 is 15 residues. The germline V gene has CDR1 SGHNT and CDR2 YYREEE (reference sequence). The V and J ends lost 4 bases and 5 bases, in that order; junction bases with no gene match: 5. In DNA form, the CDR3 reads TGTGCCAGCAGCGCGGGACTAGCGGCCGACAATGAGCAGTTCTTC. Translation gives CASSAGLAADNEQFF.

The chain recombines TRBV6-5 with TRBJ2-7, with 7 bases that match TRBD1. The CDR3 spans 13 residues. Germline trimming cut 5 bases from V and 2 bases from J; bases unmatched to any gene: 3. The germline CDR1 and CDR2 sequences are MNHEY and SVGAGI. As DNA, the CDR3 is TGTGCCAGCAGTATAGGGGGCGCCTACGAGCAGTACTTC. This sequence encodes CASSIGGAYEQYF.

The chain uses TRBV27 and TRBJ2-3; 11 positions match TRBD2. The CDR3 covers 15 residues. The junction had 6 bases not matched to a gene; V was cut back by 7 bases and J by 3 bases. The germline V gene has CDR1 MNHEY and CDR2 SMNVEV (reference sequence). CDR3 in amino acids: CASTKLAGVTDTQYF. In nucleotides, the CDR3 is TGTGCCAGCACCAAACTAGCGGGAGTGACAGATACGCAGTATTTT.

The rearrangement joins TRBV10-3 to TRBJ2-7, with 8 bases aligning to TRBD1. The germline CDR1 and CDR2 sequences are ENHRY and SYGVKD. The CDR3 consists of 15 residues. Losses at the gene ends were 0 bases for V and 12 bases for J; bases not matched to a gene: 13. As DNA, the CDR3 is TGTGCCATCAGTGAGTCGATCGTCCCGACAGGACAGGGGTACTTC. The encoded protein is CAISESIVPTGQGYF.

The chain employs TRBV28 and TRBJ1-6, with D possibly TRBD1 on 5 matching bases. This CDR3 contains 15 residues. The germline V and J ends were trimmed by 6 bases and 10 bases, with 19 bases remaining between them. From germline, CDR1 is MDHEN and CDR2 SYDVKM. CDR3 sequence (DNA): TGTGCCAGCAGGGGGAAAGGGGTAATAGTCTCACCCCTCCACTTT. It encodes CASRGKGVIVSPLHF.

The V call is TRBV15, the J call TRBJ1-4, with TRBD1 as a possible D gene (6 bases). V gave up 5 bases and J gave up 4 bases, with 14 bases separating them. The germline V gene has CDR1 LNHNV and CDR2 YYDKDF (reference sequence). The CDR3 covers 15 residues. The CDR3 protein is CATSRDRTYNEKLFF. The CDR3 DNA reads TGTGCCACCAGCCGCGACAGGACCTATAATGAAAAACTGTTTTTT.